This T cell receptor beta chain appears in the sequencing data of a study of blood T cell repertoires in COVID-19 (dated by TCRdb to the early 2020s). As for the study more broadly: The collaborator samples originated in the United States, Italy and Spain and spanned the acute and convalescent phases of COVID-19. The prospective study material was composed of cDNA or gDNA derived from T cells, B-cell-depleted T cells, or PBMCs. The dataset comprised deeply sampled blood TCRbeta repertoires from subjects exposed to, actively infected with, or recovered from COVID-19. A freely available public database, intended as a resource for researchers studying the immune response to SARS-CoV-2, is where the repertoires were released. The samples were drawn from the first 160 participants of the ongoing ImmuneRACE study and from over a thousand subjects provided by 6 global collaborators. Nearly every sample came with metadata listing a de-identified subject ID, COVID-19 status, age in years and sex. Where HLA class I and class II types were available, the types were taken from metadata supplied by the sample provider, not from assay-based typing. Overall study results and their limits: How much clinical and demographic metadata was included differed by source and by participant, and the metadata was provided uncurated.

Comments on this clone: Its target antigen remains unknown. No quality values exist for individual bases; no much larger clone is one base distant.

Each collaborating institution followed its own protocols to collect whole blood in K2EDTA tubes. For TCRbeta analysis, collaborator samples were shipped as frozen whole blood, as isolated PBMCs, or as DNA extracted from either sample type. The immunoSEQ Assay, a bias-controlled multiplex PCR, was used to amplify TCRbeta CDR3 regions from genomic DNA. The study's own analysis went as follows. The number of nucleated cells in each sample was estimated by amplification of reference gene primers within the assay. Sequence reads were collapsed and filtered to measure the absolute abundance of every unique TCRbeta CDR3 rearrangement. For each sample, productive Simpson clonality was calculated as the square root of Simpson's diversity index across productive rearrangements. Not all clones reach the TCRdb copy of this immuneACCESS table, which keeps in-frame sequences only. Checked studies attribute under half of the gap to unresolved V genes and leave the rest unexplained. V and J calls plus clone size are reproduced from that table; the DNA served to infer D and trimming. This sample is represented by some 220,000 clones; around 84% of them were singletons. The top ten hold about 8.9% of the sample.

Sequenced: peripheral blood. The receptor was isolated from a man over 45 with active or convalescent COVID-19.

The nucleotide sequence reads TGTGCCAGCTCACCAACCGGAGGTCTAGGTTATGGCTACACCTTC. This sequence encodes CASSPTGGLGYGYTF. The chain employs TRBV18 and TRBJ1-2; there is no confident call for the D gene. Including cysteine and phenylalanine, the CDR3 has 15 amino acids. The DNA shown is the 45-base CDR3, in frame from base 1. The germline V gene specifies KGHSH as CDR1 and LQKENI as CDR2. V sheds 2 bases and J sheds 5 bases, leaving 15 bases between their ends.